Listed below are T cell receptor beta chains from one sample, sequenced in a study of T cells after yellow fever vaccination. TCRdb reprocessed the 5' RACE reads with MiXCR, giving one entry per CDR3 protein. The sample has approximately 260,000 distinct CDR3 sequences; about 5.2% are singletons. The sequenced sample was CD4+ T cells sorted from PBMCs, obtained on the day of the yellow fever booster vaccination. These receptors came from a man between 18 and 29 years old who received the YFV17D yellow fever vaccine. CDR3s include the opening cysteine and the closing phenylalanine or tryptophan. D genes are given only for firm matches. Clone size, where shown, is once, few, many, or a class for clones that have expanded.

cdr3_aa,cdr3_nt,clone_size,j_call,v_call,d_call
CASTVSGGARTDTQYF,TGTGCCAGCACCGTTAGCGGGGGGGCACGAACAGATACGCAGTATTTT,NA,TRBJ2-3,TRBV7-2,TRBD2
CASSFSSGGTETQYF,TGTGCCAGCAGCTTTTCTAGCGGGGGGACAGAGACCCAGTACTTC,few,TRBJ2-5,TRBV7-2,TRBD2
CASSQAPEGGEQYF,TGCGCCAGCAGCCAAGCCCCTGAGGGGGGCGAGCAGTACTTC,many,TRBJ2-7,TRBV4-3,NA
CASSQDIGSGQPQHF,TGCGCCAGCAGCCAAGATATTGGGTCGGGGCAGCCCCAGCATTTT,few,TRBJ1-5,TRBV4-3,NA
CASGNTFLQTQYF,TGTGCCAGCGGCAATACTTTCCTGCAGACCCAGTACTTC,many,TRBJ2-5,TRBV7-8,NA
CASSSRAGGNQPQHF,TGTGCCAGCAGCTCCCGGGCCGGGGGCAATCAGCCCCAGCATTTT,few,TRBJ1-5,TRBV7-9,NA
CASSWGQGGNYGYTF,TGCGCCAGCAGCTGGGGGCAGGGCGGTAACTATGGCTACACCTTC,few,TRBJ1-2,TRBV5-1,NA
CSVVDRNGRTDTQYF,TGCAGCGTTGTGGACAGGAATGGGCGCACAGATACGCAGTATTTT,few,TRBJ2-3,TRBV29-1,TRBD1
CAISMWLGQANTEAFF,TGTGCCATCAGTATGTGGTTGGGACAGGCGAACACTGAAGCTTTCTTT,NA,TRBJ1-1,TRBV10-3,TRBD1
CASSFSEKLFF,TGTGCCAGCAGCTTTAGTGAAAAACTGTTTTTT,many,TRBJ1-4,TRBV7-9,NA
CASSFSRSTMNTEAFF,TGCGCCAGCAGCTTTAGTCGCAGCACCATGAACACTGAAGCTTTCTTT,few,TRBJ1-1,TRBV5-1,NA
CASTPPGTDEKLFF,TGTGCCAGCACCCCTCCAGGGACGGATGAAAAACTGTTTTTT,few,TRBJ1-4,TRBV28,NA
CASSPRGGVQPQHF,TGCGCCAGCAGCCCCCGGGGGGGCGTTCAGCCCCAGCATTTT,few,TRBJ1-5,TRBV5-1,NA
CASSWGASGPNEQFF,TGCGCCAGCAGCTGGGGGGCTAGCGGCCCAAATGAGCAGTTCTTC,few,TRBJ2-1,TRBV5-1,NA
CASSERERETQYF,TGTGCCAGCAGTGAGAGGGAACGAGAGACCCAGTACTTC,NA,TRBJ2-5,TRBV6-2/TRBV6-3,NA
CASGQGHNSPLHF,TGTGCCAGCGGACAGGGCCATAATTCACCCCTCCACTTT,few,TRBJ1-6,TRBV6-5,TRBD1
CASSPPGQNEQFF,TGTGCCAGCTCACCACCGGGCCAGAATGAGCAGTTCTTC,NA,TRBJ2-1,TRBV18,NA
CASSPSGMNTEAFF,TGTGCCAGCTCACCAAGCGGAATGAACACTGAAGCTTTCTTT,many,TRBJ1-1,TRBV18,NA
CASSPLPGETQYF,TGTGCCAGCTCACCACTGCCTGGGGAGACCCAGTACTTC,many,TRBJ2-5,TRBV18,NA
CASSPSWTSDYEQFF,TGTGCCAGCAGCCCCAGCTGGACTAGCGATTATGAGCAGTTCTTC,few,TRBJ2-1,TRBV4-2,TRBD2
CASTSGYYNVQFF,TGTGCCAGTACTAGCGGGTATTACAATGTGCAGTTCTTC,NA,TRBJ2-1,TRBV19,TRBD2
CASSKDGDSTIPPNYGYTF,TGTGCCAGCAGCAAAGATGGGGACAGTACAATACCCCCTAACTATGGCTACACCTTC,NA,TRBJ1-2,TRBV21-1,NA
CASSLSIGAQNIQYF,TGTGCCAGCAGCTTAAGTATTGGAGCCCAAAACATTCAGTACTTC,few,TRBJ2-4,TRBV11-2,NA
CASSEGGNIQYF,TGCGCCAGCAGCGAGGGTGGAAACATTCAGTACTTC,many,TRBJ2-4,TRBV10-1,NA
CASSTSGGTPGELFF,TGTGCCAGCAGCACAAGCGGGGGGACCCCCGGGGAGCTGTTTTTT,NA,TRBJ2-2,TRBV7-3,TRBD2
CASSPDRQETQYF,TGTGCCAGCTCACCTGACAGACAAGAGACCCAGTACTTC,many,TRBJ2-5,TRBV18,NA
CASSLRWGGLRGAHNEQFF,TGTGCCAGCAGCTTAAGGTGGGGCGGGCTACGTGGGGCACACAATGAGCAGTTCTTC,NA,TRBJ2-1,TRBV7-2,NA
CASRPRTGVRTEAFF,TGCGCCAGCCGACCACGGACAGGGGTAAGGACTGAAGCTTTCTTT,NA,TRBJ1-1,TRBV5-1,TRBD1
CASSGSTYEQYF,TGTGCCAGCAGTGGCTCGACCTACGAGCAGTACTTC,many,TRBJ2-7,TRBV25-1,NA
CASSLIGGRNEQYF,TGTGCCAGCAGCCTAATCGGGGGCAGGAACGAGCAGTACTTC,NA,TRBJ2-7,TRBV5-4,NA
CASSLFRGTDTQYF,TGCGCCAGCAGCCTCTTCCGGGGCACAGATACGCAGTATTTT,NA,TRBJ2-3,TRBV4-3,NA
CASSPPQGETQYF,TGTGCCAGCTCACCACCGCAGGGGGAGACCCAGTACTTC,many,TRBJ2-5,TRBV18,NA
CSAKTSSRETQYF,TGCAGTGCGAAGACGTCTAGCCGAGAGACCCAGTACTTC,few,TRBJ2-5,TRBV20-1,NA
CASSLFRQMNTEAFF,TGTGCCAGCAGTTTATTTAGACAGATGAACACTGAAGCTTTCTTT,few,TRBJ1-1,TRBV28,NA
CASSLYGYTF,TGTGCCAGCAGCCTATATGGCTACACCTTC,few,TRBJ1-2,TRBV6-6,NA
CASSLYVGTEAFF,TGTGCCAGCAGTCTTTACGTGGGCACTGAAGCTTTCTTT,many,TRBJ1-1,TRBV6-5,NA
CASSLGGGPTNEQFF,TGCGCCAGCAGCTTGGGCGGGGGGCCGACCAATGAGCAGTTCTTC,many,TRBJ2-1,TRBV5-1,TRBD2